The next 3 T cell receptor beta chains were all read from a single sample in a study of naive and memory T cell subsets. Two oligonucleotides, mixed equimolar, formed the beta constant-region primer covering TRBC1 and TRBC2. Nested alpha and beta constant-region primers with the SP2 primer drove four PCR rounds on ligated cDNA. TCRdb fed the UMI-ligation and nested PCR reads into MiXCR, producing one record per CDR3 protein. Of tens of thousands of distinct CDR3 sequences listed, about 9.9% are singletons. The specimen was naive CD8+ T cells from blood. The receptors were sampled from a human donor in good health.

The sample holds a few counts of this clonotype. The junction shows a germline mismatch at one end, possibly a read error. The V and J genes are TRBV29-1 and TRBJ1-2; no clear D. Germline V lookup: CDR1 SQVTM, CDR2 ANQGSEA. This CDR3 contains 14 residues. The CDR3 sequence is CSVGDGRTNYGYTF. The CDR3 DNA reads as TGCAGCGTTGGTGACGGACGGACTAATTATGGCTACACCTTC.

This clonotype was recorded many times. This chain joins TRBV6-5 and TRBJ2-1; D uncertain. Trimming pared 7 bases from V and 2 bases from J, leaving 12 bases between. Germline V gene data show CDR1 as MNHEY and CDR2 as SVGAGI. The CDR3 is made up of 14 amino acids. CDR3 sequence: CASKESATYNEQFF. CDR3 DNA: TGTGCCAGCAAGGAGTCTGCCACCTACAATGAGCAGTTCTTC.

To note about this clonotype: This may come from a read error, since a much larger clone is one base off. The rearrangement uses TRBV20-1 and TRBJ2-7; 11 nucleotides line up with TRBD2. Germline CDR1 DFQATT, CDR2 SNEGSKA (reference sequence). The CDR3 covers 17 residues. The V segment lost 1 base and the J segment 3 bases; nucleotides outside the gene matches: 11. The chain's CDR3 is CSARVPYTSGSIYEQYF. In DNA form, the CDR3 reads TGCAGTGCTAGAGTTCCCTACACTAGCGGGAGTATCTACGAGCAGTACTTC.